Listed below are T cell receptor beta chains from one sample, sequenced in a study of T-cell memory formation after mild COVID-19. TCRdb analysed the 5' RACE reads with MiXCR anew, one entry per CDR3 protein. The top ten hold approximately 1.4% of the sample, which has fewer than 50,000 distinct CDR3 sequences, roughly 7% seen once. Source material: PBMCs or a T cell subset sorted from them (not recorded which). These TCRs come from a man between 18 and 29 years old who had mild COVID-19 (a few samples of this study predate the infection). Cell type and time point are not known. CDR3s include the opening cysteine and the closing phenylalanine or tryptophan. A D gene is named only where the DNA matches it firmly. Size values are once, few and many counts, or a class for expanded clones, and some rows have none.

d_call	v_call	j_call	clone_size	cdr3_aa	cdr3_nt
NA	TRBV20-1	TRBJ2-2	few	CSASEGTTVRDTGELFF	TGCAGTGCTAGCGAGGGGACGACAGTCCGGGACACCGGGGAGCTGTTTTTT
NA	TRBV11-3	TRBJ2-1	NA	CASSLDGRAVFF	TGTGCCAGCAGCTTAGATGGCAGGGCGGTGTTCTTC
TRBD2	TRBV4-2	TRBJ2-3	NA	CASSQAGRPDTQYF	TGTGCCAGCAGCCAAGCCGGGAGGCCAGATACGCAGTATTTT
NA	TRBV12-3/TRBV12-4	TRBJ2-6	many	CASIPQSLGSGANVLTF	TGTGCCAGCATCCCACAATCCCTAGGGTCTGGGGCCAACGTCCTGACTTTC
NA	TRBV5-1	TRBJ2-3	large	CASSFERGTDTQYF	TGCGCCAGCAGCTTCGAACGAGGCACAGATACGCAGTATTTT
NA	TRBV7-2	TRBJ2-7	NA	CASSLGLIYEQYF	TGTGCCAGCAGCCTAGGACTGATCTACGAGCAGTACTTC
NA	TRBV5-1	TRBJ2-5	many	CASSLDSNKETQYF	TGCGCCAGCAGCTTGGACTCCAACAAAGAGACCCAGTACTTC
TRBD2	TRBV7-2	TRBJ2-1	few	CASSLNPAGLAREYGEQFF	TGTGCCAGCAGCTTAAACCCCGCCGGACTAGCTAGGGAGTATGGTGAGCAGTTCTTC
NA	TRBV4-1	TRBJ2-2	many	CASSQEIRARGTGELFF	TGCGCCAGCAGCCAAGAGATCAGGGCCAGGGGCACCGGGGAGCTGTTTTTT
TRBD1	TRBV4-1	TRBJ1-2	few	CASSHLDRNGYTF	TGCGCCAGCAGCCATTTGGACAGGAATGGCTACACCTTC
TRBD1	TRBV6-2/TRBV6-3	TRBJ1-5	NA	CASSRTEATGGNQPQHF	TGTGCCAGCAGTCGAACCGAAGCGACAGGGGGCAATCAGCCCCAGCATTTT
NA	TRBV11-2	TRBJ1-1	many	CASSLGLRGTEAFF	TGTGCCAGCAGCTTAGGGCTGCGCGGCACTGAAGCTTTCTTT
NA	TRBV5-1	TRBJ1-1	many	CASSLEPTNTEAFF	TGCGCCAGCAGCTTGGAACCGACGAACACTGAAGCTTTCTTT
NA	TRBV7-6	TRBJ2-5	NA	CASSLKDRETQYF	TGTGCCAGCAGCCTTAAAGACAGGGAGACCCAGTACTTC
TRBD1	TRBV20-1	TRBJ1-1	few	CSARDRGRGDTEAFF	TGCAGTGCTAGAGATCGGGGCAGGGGGGACACTGAAGCTTTCTTT
TRBD1	TRBV5-1	TRBJ2-7	few	CASSLFPDRGEYEQYF	TGCGCCAGCAGCCTGTTTCCGGACAGGGGAGAATACGAGCAGTACTTC
NA	TRBV20-1	TRBJ1-1	NA	CSAQISTEAFF	TGCAGTGCTCAGATAAGCACTGAAGCTTTCTTT
TRBD1	TRBV20-1	TRBJ2-5	few	CSANPGGTGETQYF	TGCAGTGCTAACCCAGGGGGCACGGGAGAGACCCAGTACTTC
NA	TRBV23-1	TRBJ1-1	NA	CASSQKGTHEAFF	TGCGCCAGCAGTCAAAAGGGAACCCATGAAGCTTTCTTT
NA	TRBV2	TRBJ2-2	few	CASRMETGELFF	TGTGCCAGCAGAATGGAAACCGGGGAGCTGTTTTTT
TRBD2	TRBV7-9	TRBJ2-3	many	CASSAKPSGGYTDTQYF	TGTGCCAGCAGCGCCAAACCTAGCGGGGGGTACACAGATACGCAGTATTTT
NA	TRBV5-5	TRBJ1-5	NA	CASSLAFVGQPYQPQHF	TGTGCCAGCAGCTTGGCCTTCGTAGGGCAGCCCTATCAGCCCCAGCATTTT
TRBD2	TRBV4-2	TRBJ2-3	many	CASSPGRGNRDTQYF	TGTGCCAGCAGCCCAGGGAGGGGTAATAGAGATACGCAGTATTTT
NA	TRBV20-1	TRBJ1-1	NA	CSARDGDPYTEAFF	TGCAGTGCTAGAGATGGAGACCCCTACACTGAAGCTTTCTTT
NA	TRBV7-2	TRBJ2-2	once	CASSLATGNGELFF	TGTGCCAGCAGCTTAGCCACAGGGAACGGGGAGCTGTTTTTT
NA	TRBV5-4	TRBJ1-5	NA	CASSLGWGFRSNQPQHF	TGTGCCAGCAGCTTGGGATGGGGGTTCAGGAGCAATCAGCCCCAGCATTTT
TRBD2	TRBV10-3	TRBJ2-5	few	CATRDYKTQYF	TGTGCCACCCGGGACTATAAGACCCAGTACTTC
TRBD2	TRBV29-1	TRBJ2-1	few	CSVEGGLAGNNEQFF	TGCAGCGTTGAAGGCGGCCTAGCGGGTAACAATGAGCAGTTCTTC
NA	TRBV24-1	TRBJ1-1	NA	CATNLSYF	TGTGCCACCAATCTGTCCTACTTT
NA	TRBV7-9	TRBJ2-1	many	CASSLGSSYNEQFF	TGTGCCAGCAGCTTAGGGAGTTCCTACAATGAGCAGTTCTTC
NA	TRBV15	TRBJ2-1	few	CATSRAQPYNEQFF	TGTGCCACCAGCAGAGCACAGCCCTACAATGAGCAGTTCTTC
TRBD2	TRBV5-1	TRBJ2-3	many	CASSTGTSGGLTDTQYF	TGCGCCAGCAGCACCGGGACTAGCGGGGGACTCACAGATACGCAGTATTTT
NA	TRBV23-1	TRBJ1-1	NA	CASLPRGNTEAFF	TGCGCCAGCCTTCCGAGGGGGAACACTGAAGCTTTCTTT
TRBD1	TRBV3-1	TRBJ1-1	many	CASSPTGGLLNTEAFF	TGTGCCAGCAGCCCGACAGGGGGCCTCCTGAACACTGAAGCTTTCTTT
TRBD2	TRBV18	TRBJ2-5	few	CASSPGEGQYF	TGTGCCAGCTCACCAGGGGAGGGCCAGTACTTC
NA	TRBV7-9	TRBJ1-1	few	CASSFGDTEAFF	TGTGCCAGCAGCTTTGGGGACACTGAAGCTTTCTTT
NA	TRBV15	TRBJ1-6	few	CATSRVRGMGSPLHF	TGTGCCACCAGCAGAGTACGGGGAATGGGCTCACCCCTCCACTTT
TRBD1	TRBV5-5	TRBJ2-6	many	CASSSFRDRGPGANVLTF	TGTGCCAGCAGCTCCTTCCGGGACAGGGGGCCCGGGGCCAACGTCCTGACTTTC
TRBD2	TRBV20-1	TRBJ2-1	NA	CSARDPAGPYNEQFF	TGCAGTGCTAGAGATCCAGCGGGGCCCTACAATGAGCAGTTCTTC
NA	TRBV5-1	TRBJ1-1	NA	CASPSGDTEAFF	TGCGCCAGCCCGTCAGGGGACACTGAAGCTTTCTTT
NA	TRBV5-1	TRBJ2-3	many	CASSQGLITDTQYF	TGCGCCAGCAGCCAAGGACTAATCACAGATACGCAGTATTTT
TRBD1	TRBV12-5	TRBJ2-5	many	CASGVGTGAPEETQYF	TGTGCTAGTGGCGTGGGGACAGGGGCTCCGGAAGAGACCCAGTACTTC